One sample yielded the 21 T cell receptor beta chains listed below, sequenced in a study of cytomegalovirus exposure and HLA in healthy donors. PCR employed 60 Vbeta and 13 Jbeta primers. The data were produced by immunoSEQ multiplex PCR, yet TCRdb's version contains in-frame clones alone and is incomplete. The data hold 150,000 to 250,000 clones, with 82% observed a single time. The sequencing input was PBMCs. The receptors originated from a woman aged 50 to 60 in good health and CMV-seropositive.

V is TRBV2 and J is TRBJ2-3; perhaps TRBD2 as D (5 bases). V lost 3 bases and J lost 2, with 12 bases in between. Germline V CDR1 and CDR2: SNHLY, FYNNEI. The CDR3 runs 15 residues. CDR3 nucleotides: TGTGCCAGCAGTGAGGGAGCGGCTGACACAGATACGCAGTATTTT. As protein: CASSEGAADTDTQYF.

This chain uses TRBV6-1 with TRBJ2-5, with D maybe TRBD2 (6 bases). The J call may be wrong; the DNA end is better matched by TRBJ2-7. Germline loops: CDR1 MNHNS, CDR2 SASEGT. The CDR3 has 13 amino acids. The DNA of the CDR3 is TGTGCCAGCCGGGGCGGGATTGGGTACGAGCAGTACTTC. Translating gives CASRGGIGYEQYF.

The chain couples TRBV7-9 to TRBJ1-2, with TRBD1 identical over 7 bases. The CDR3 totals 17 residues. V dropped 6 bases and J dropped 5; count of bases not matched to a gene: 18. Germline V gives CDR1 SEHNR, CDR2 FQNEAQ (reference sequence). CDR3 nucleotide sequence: TGTGCCAGCAGGCTAGCTGGGACAGAATCGGAAGGGTATGGCTACACCTTC. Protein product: CASRLAGTESEGYGYTF.

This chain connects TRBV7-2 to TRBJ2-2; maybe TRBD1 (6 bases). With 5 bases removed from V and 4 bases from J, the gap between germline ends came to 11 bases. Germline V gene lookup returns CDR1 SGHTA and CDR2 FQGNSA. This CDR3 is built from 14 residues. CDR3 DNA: TGTGCCAGCAGCCTGGAGACAGGCACCGGGGAGCTGTTTTTT. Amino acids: CASSLETGTGELFF. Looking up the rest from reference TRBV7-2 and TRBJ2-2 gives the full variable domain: GAGVSQSPSNKVTEKGKDVELRCDPISGHTALYWYRQSLGQGLEFLIYFQGNSAPDKSGLPSDRFSAERTGGSVSTLTIQRTQQEDSAVYLCASSLETGTGELFFGEGSRLTVL.

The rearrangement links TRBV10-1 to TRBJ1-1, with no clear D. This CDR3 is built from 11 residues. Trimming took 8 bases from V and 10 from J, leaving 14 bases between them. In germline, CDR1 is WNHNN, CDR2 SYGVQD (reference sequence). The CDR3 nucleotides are TGCGCCAGCTCTGACGGGGATAGAGCTTTCTTT. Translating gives CASSDGDRAFF.

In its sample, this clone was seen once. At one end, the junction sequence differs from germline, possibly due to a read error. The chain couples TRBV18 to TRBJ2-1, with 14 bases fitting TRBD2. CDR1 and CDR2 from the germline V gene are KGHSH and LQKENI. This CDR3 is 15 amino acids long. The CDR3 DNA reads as TGTGCCCGCTCACGGGGACTAGCGGGGGACAATGAGCAGTTCTTC. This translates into CARSRGLAGDNEQFF.

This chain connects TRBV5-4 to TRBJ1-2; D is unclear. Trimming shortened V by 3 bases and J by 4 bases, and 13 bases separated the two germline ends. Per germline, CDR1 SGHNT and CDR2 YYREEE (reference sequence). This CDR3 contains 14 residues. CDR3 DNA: TGTGCCAGCAGCTCGACACAGAGGGCCTATGGCTACACCTTC. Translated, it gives CASSSTQRAYGYTF.

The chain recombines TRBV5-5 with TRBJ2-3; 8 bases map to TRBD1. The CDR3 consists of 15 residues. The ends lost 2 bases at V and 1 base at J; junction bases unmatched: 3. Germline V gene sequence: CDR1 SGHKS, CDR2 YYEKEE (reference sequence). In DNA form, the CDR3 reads TGTGCCAGCAGCTTCCGGGACAGGCGCACAGATACGCAGTATTTT. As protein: CASSFRDRRTDTQYF. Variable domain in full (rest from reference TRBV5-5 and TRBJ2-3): DAGVTQSPTHLIKTRGQQVTLRCSPISGHKSVSWYQQVLGQGPQFIFQYYEKEERGRGNFPDRFSARQFPNYSSELNVNALLLGDSALYLCASSFRDRRTDTQYFGPGTRLTVL.

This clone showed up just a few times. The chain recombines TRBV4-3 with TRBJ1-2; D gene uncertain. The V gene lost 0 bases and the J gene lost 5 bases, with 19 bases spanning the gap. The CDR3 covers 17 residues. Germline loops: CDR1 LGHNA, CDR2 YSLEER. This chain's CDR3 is CASSQDTVSEPSYGYTF. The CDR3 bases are TGCGCCAGCAGCCAAGATACTGTCTCCGAACCCTCGTATGGCTACACCTTC.

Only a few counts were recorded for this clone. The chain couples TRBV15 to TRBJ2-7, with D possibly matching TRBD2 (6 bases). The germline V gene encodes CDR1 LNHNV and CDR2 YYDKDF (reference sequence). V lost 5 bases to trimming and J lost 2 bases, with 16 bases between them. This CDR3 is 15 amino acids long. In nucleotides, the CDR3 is TGTGCCACCAGCGGACGGAGCTCGGGGGCCTACGAGCAGTACTTC. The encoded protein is CATSGRSSGAYEQYF.

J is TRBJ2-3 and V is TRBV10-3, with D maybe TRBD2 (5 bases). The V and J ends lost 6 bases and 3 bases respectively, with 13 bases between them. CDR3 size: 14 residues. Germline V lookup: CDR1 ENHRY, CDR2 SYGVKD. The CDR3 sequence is CAIRGTRETDTQYF. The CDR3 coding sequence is TGTGCCATCAGGGGTACTAGAGAGACAGATACGCAGTATTTT.

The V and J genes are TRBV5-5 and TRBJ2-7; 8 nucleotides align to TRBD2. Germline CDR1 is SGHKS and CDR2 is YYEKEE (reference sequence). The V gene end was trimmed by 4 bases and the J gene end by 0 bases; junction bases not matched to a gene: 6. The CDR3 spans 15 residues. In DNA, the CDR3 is TGTGCCAGCAGCCGGATAGCGGGGCTCTCCTACGAGCAGTACTTC. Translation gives CASSRIAGLSYEQYF.

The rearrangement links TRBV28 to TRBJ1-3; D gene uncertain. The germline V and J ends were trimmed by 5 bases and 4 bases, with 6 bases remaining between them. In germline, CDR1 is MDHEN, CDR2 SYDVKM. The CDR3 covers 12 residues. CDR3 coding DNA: TGTGCCAGCAGTGCACAGGGAAACACCATATATTTT. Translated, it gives CASSAQGNTIYF. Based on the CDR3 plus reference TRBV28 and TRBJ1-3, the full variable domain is DVKVTQSSRYLVKRTGEKVFLECVQDMDHENMFWYRQDPGLGLRLIYFSYDVKMKEKGDIPEGYSVSREKKERFSLILESASTNQTSMYLCASSAQGNTIYFGEGSWLTVV.

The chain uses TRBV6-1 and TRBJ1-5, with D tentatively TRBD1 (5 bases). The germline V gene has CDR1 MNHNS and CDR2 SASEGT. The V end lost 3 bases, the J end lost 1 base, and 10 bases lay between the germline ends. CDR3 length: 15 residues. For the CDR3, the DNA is TGTGCCAGCAGTGACCGGGGGTTGAGCAATCAGCCCCAGCATTTT. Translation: CASSDRGLSNQPQHF.

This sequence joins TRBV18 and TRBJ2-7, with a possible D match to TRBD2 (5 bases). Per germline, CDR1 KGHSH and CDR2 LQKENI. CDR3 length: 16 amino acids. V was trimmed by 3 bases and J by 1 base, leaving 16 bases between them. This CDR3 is CASSPMAAGGSYEQYF. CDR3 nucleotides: TGTGCCAGCTCACCTATGGCGGCAGGAGGATCCTACGAGCAGTACTTC.

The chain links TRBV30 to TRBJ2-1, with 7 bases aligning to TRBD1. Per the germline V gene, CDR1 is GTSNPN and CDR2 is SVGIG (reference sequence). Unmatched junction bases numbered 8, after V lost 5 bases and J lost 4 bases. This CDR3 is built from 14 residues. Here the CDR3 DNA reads TGTGCCTGGGAAGGGACAGAAGCATACAATGAGCAGTTCTTC. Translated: CAWEGTEAYNEQFF.

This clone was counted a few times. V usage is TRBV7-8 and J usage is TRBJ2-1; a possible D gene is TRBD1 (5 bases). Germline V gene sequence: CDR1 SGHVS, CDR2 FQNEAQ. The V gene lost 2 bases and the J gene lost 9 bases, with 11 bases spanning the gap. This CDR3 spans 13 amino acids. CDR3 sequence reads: CASSLKVGLEQFF. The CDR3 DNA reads TGTGCCAGCAGCTTAAAGGTGGGGCTTGAGCAGTTCTTC.

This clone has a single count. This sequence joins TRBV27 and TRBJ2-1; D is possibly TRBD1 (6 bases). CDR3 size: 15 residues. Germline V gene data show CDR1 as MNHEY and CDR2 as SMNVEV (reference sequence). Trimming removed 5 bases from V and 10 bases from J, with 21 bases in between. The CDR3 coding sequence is TGTGCCAGCAGTCTAGGGGGAGCACATGCCCGGGAGCAGTTCTTC. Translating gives CASSLGGAHAREQFF.

In DNA form, the CDR3 reads TGTGCCAGCAGCAAAGGTGGGCTAGCGTACGAGCAGTACTTC. It yields the protein CASSKGGLAYEQYF. The chain recombines TRBV21-1 with TRBJ2-7; TRBD2, as called in the table, went unchecked against the DNA. TRBV21-1 is recorded as a pseudogene. The CDR3 loop spans 14 amino acids.

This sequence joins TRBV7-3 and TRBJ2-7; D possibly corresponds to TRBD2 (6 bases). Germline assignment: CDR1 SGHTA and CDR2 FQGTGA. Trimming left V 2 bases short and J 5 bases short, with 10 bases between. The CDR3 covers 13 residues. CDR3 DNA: TGTGCCAGCAGCTTATCGCCTAGCGACGAGCAGTACTTC. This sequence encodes CASSLSPSDEQYF.

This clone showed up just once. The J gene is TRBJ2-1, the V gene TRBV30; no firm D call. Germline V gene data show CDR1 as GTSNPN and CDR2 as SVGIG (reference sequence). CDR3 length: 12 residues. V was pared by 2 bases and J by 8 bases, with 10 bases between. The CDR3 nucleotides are TGTGCCTGGAGTCGTCAGGTGGATGAGCAGTTCTTC. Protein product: CAWSRQVDEQFF.